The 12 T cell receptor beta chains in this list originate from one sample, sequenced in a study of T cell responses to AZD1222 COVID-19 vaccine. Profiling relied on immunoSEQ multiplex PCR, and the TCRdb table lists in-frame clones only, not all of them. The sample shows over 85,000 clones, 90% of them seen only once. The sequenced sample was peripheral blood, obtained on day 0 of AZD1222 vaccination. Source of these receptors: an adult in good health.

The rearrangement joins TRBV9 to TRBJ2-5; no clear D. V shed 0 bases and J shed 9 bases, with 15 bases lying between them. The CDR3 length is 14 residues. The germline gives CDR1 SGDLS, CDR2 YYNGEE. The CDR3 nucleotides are TGTGCCAGCAGCGTAGGGCTGAGTGGTGAGGCCCAGTACTTC. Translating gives CASSVGLSGEAQYF.

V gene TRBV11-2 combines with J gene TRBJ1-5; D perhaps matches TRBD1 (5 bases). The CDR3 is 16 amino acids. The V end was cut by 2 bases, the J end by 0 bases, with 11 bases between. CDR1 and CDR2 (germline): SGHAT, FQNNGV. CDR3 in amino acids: CASSLTGGDSNQPQHF. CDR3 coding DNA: TGTGCCAGCAGCTTAACAGGTGGGGATAGCAATCAGCCCCAGCATTTT. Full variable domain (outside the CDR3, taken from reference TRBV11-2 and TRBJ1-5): EAGVAQSPRYKIIEKRQSVAFWCNPISGHATLYWYQQILGQGPKLLIQFQNNGVVDDSQLPKDRFSAERLKGVDSTLKIQPAKLEDSAVYLCASSLTGGDSNQPQHFGDGTRLSIL.

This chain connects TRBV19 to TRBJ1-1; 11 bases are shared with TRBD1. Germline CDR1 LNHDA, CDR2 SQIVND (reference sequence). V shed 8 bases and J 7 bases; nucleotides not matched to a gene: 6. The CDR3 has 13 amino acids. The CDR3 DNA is TGTGCCAGTTCTCGGGACAGGGGGGTTGAAGCTTTCTTT. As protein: CASSRDRGVEAFF.

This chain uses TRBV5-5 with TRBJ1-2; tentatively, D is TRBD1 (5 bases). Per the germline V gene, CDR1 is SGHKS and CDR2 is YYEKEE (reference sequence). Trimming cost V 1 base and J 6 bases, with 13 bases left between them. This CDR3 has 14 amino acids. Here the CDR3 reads CASSLFSLGDGYTF. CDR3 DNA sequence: TGTGCCAGCAGCTTGTTCTCCTTAGGGGATGGCTACACCTTC.

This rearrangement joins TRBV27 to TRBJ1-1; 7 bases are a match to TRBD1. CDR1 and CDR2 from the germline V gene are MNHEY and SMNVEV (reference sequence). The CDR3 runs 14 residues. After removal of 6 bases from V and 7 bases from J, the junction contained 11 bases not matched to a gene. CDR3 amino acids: CASSLRGGAGEAFF. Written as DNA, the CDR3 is TGTGCCAGCAGCCTCCGAGGGGGCGCGGGTGAAGCTTTCTTT.

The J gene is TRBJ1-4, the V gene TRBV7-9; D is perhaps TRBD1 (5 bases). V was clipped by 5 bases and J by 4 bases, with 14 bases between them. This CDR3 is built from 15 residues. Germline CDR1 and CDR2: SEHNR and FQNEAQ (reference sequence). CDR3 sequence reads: CASSPKTANNEKLFF. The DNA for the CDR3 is TGTGCCAGCAGCCCCAAGACAGCCAATAATGAAAAACTGTTTTTT.

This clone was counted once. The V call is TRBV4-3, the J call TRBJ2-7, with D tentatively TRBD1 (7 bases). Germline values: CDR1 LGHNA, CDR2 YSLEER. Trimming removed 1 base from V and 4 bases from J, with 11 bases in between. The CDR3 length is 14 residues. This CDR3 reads CASSQGRGVYEQYF. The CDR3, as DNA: TGCGCCAGCAGCCAAGGCAGGGGGGTTTACGAGCAGTACTTC.

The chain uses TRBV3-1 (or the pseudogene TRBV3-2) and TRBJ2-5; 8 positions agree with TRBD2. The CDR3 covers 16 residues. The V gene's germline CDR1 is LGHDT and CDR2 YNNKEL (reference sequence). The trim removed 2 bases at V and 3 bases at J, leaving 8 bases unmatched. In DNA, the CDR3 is TGTGCCAGCAGCCAACGACGCGGGGGGCTAGAAGAGACCCAGTACTTC. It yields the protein CASSQRRGGLEETQYF.

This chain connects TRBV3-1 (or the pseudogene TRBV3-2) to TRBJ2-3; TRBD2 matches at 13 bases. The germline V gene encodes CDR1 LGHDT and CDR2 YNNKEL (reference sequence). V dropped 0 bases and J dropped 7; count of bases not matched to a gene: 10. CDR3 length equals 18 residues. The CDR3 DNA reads TGTGCCAGCAGCCAAGAGGGGACTAGCGGGGTACCAGGAAATACGCAGTATTTT. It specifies CASSQEGTSGVPGNTQYF.

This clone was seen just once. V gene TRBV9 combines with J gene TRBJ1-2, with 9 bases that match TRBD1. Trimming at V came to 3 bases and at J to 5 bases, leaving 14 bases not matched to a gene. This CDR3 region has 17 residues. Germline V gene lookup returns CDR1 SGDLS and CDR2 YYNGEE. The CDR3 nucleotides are TGTGCCAGCAGCGGAGGGGGTTTCGGACAGGGGATTTATGGCTACACCTTC. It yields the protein CASSGGGFGQGIYGYTF.

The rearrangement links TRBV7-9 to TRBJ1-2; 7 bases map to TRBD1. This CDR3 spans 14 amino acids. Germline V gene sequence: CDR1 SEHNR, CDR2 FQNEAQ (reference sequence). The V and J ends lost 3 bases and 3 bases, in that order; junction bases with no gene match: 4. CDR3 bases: TGTGCCAGCAGCTTCGGGGACAGCCACTATGGCTACACCTTC. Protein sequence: CASSFGDSHYGYTF. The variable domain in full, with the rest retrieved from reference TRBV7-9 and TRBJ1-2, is DTGVSQNPRHKITKRGQNVTFRCDPISEHNRLYWYRQTLGQGPEFLTYFQNEAQLEKSRLLSDRFSAERPKGSFSTLEIQRTEQGDSAMYLCASSFGDSHYGYTFGSGTRLTVV.

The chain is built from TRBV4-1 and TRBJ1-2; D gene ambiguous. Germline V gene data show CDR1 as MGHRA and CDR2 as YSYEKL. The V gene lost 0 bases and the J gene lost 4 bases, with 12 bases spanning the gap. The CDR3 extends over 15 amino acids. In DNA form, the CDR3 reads TGCGCCAGCAGCCAAGATGCCGGTCGGGGCTATGGCTACACCTTC. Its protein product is CASSQDAGRGYGYTF.